This TCR beta chain comes out of a study of OX40 agonist ivuxolimab in advanced cancers. In the study overall: Patients got intravenous ivuxolimab at 0.01 to 10 mg/kg every 2 weeks.

Study results and caveats: Some of the lowest clonal expansion was seen in partial responders at 0.1-3.0 mg/kg. Clones of CD4+ and CD8+ blood T cells grew by week 6 at doses of 0.1 to 3.0 mg/kg.

The CDR3 runs 12 residues. The germline CDR1 and CDR2 sequences are SQVTM and ANQGSEA. V lost 3 bases to trimming and J lost 0 bases, with 5 bases between them. This clone was seen a single time. Its antigen is currently unknown. Repertoires were generated with immunoSEQ multiplex PCR, while TCRdb's copy carries only in-frame clones and drops some. Of about 46,000 clones detected, about 79% appear once; the ten largest clones hold more than 1.5%. This chain joins TRBV29-1 and TRBJ1-2; the D is unclear. The source is an adult with an advanced solid tumor such as melanoma, head and neck, liver or kidney cancer. This material consisted of CD4+ or CD8+ T cells sorted from blood, taken in a trial of the OX40 agonist ivuxolimab. The CDR3 spells CSVDTPNYGYTF. The CDR3 DNA is TGCAGCGTTGATACCCCTAACTATGGCTACACCTTC.